Below, 9 T cell receptor beta chains from the same sample are listed, as sequenced in a study of PD-L1 blockade in urothelial cancer (dated 2017 in TCRdb). The time point label of this sample denotes: pretreatment peripheral blood. Library preparation used the immunoSEQ multiplex PCR assay. The clones in this table, taken by TCRdb from immuneACCESS, are in-frame only. Not every clone is retained; where verified, under half of the shortfall comes from an unresolved V gene, and the cause of the rest is unknown. The sample contains tens of thousands of clones, about four fifths of them found a single time. The leading ten clones occupy 4.5% to 6% of the sample. The sequenced sample was PBMCs, obtained around atezolizumab (anti-PD-L1) treatment. These receptors all stem from a man aged 70-80 years with urothelial cancer.

This chain links TRBV9 with TRBJ2-3; TRBD2 is a possible D gene (6 bases). CDR3 length: 15 amino acids. Germline CDR1 is SGDLS and CDR2 is YYNGEE. V lost 0 bases and J lost 6, with 14 bases in between. The CDR3 protein is CASSVEAGARDTQYF. The CDR3, as DNA: TGTGCCAGCAGCGTAGAAGCGGGTGCACGGGATACGCAGTATTTT. The full variable domain, with the rest looked up from reference TRBV9 and TRBJ2-3, is DSGVTQTPKHLITATGQRVTLRCSPRSGDLSVYWYQQSLDQGLQFLIQYYNGEERAKGNILERFSAQQFPDLHSELNLSSLELGDSALYFCASSVEAGARDTQYFGPGTRLTVL.

The sample holds one count of this clone. The J gene is TRBJ2-2, the V gene TRBV5-1, with 10 bases that match TRBD1. After removal of 2 bases from V and 7 bases from J, the junction contained 5 bases not matched to a gene. Per the germline V gene, CDR1 is SGHRS and CDR2 is YFSETQ. The CDR3 spans 15 residues. CDR3 DNA: TGCGCCAGCAGCTTCCGGACAGGGGGTGACGGGGAGCTGTTTTTT. Its translation: CASSFRTGGDGELFF.

The V call is TRBV30, the J call TRBJ1-1; tentatively, D is TRBD1 (5 bases). This CDR3 spans 10 amino acids. Deletions cut 2 bases from V and 8 bases from J, with 6 bases between. Per germline, CDR1 GTSNPN and CDR2 SVGIG (reference sequence). DNA of the CDR3: TGTGCCTGGAGTCGACAGGAAGCTTTCTTT. This gives the protein CAWSRQEAFF.

This clone was picked up one time. The J gene is TRBJ2-7, the V gene TRBV7-2; 9 bases fit TRBD1. CDR3 length: 14 amino acids. Losses at the gene ends were 5 bases for V and 6 bases for J; bases not matched to a gene: 8. The V gene's germline CDR1 is SGHTA and CDR2 FQGNSA. As DNA, the CDR3 is TGTGCCAGCAGCACCAGGACAGGGGAAGCCGAGCAGTACTTC. The encoded protein is CASSTRTGEAEQYF. Full variable domain (missing parts from reference TRBV7-2 and TRBJ2-7): GAGVSQSPSNKVTEKGKDVELRCDPISGHTALYWYRQSLGQGLEFLIYFQGNSAPDKSGLPSDRFSAERTGGSVSTLTIQRTQQEDSAVYLCASSTRTGEAEQYFGPGTRLTVT.

The chain uses TRBV2 and TRBJ2-3; 11 bases match TRBD1. Germline-derived CDR1 and CDR2 are SNHLY and FYNNEI. This CDR3 is 18 amino acids long. V lost 8 bases to trimming and J lost 5 bases; unmatched junction nucleotides: 18. In nucleotides, the CDR3 is TGTGCCAGCCGAACCGGGACAGGGGGAAGCTATGACATAGATACGCAGTATTTT. Translated, it gives CASRTGTGGSYDIDTQYF.

The V call is TRBV19, the J call TRBJ2-5; 8 positions match TRBD1. There are 13 residues in the CDR3. V lost 3 bases and J lost 7; bases outside the gene matches: 4. Germline V gives CDR1 LNHDA, CDR2 SQIVND (reference sequence). In DNA form, the CDR3 reads TGTGCCAGTAGTATTGGACAGGGAGGGACCCAGTACTTC. It yields the protein CASSIGQGGTQYF. The whole variable domain, filled in from reference TRBV19 and TRBJ2-5, reads DGGITQSPKYLFRKEGQNVTLSCEQNLNHDAMYWYRQDPGQGLRLIYYSQIVNDFQKGDIAEGYSVSREKKESFPLTVTSAQKNPTAFYLCASSIGQGGTQYFGPGTRLLVL.

This chain joins TRBV10-3 and TRBJ2-7; 10 bases are shared with TRBD1. CDR1 and CDR2 from the germline V gene are ENHRY and SYGVKD. The CDR3 is 15 amino acids. Trimming cost V 6 bases and J 4 bases; bases outside gene matches: 9. The CDR3 loop is CAIRRTGGKEYEQYF. The CDR3 DNA sequence: TGTGCCATCAGGAGGACAGGGGGGAAAGAATACGAGCAGTACTTC.

This chain joins TRBV7-7 and TRBJ2-1; 9 bases agree with TRBD1. The V gene end was trimmed by 5 bases and the J gene end by 6 bases; junction bases not matched to a gene: 5. Germline CDR1 reads SSHAT; CDR2 reads FNYEAQ (reference sequence). The CDR3 has 14 residues. The CDR3 DNA follows: TGTGCCAGCAGCCCGGGACAGGGAGGCAATGAGCAGTTCTTC. Its translation: CASSPGQGGNEQFF.

The sample holds one count of this clone. V and J are TRBV7-6 and TRBJ2-2, with 10 bases fitting TRBD2. Germline V gene data show CDR1 as SGHVS and CDR2 as FNYEAQ. Trimming took 1 base from V and 4 from J; bases not matched to a gene: 6. This CDR3 has 17 amino acids. This chain's CDR3 is CASSLDLAGGVTGELFF. In DNA, the CDR3 is TGTGCCAGCAGCTTAGATTTAGCGGGGGGAGTCACCGGGGAGCTGTTTTTT.